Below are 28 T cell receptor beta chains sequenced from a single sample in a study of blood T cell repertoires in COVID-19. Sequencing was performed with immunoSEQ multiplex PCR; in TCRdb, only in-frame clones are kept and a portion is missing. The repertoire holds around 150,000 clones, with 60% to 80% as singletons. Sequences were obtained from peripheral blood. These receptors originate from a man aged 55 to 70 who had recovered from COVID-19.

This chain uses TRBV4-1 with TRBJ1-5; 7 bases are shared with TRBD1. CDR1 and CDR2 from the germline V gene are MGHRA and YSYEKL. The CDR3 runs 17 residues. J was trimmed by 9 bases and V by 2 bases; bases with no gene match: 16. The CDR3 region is CASSQQGGRTTPRPQHF. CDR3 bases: TGCGCCAGCAGCCAACAGGGGGGACGGACTACGCCAAGGCCCCAGCATTTT.

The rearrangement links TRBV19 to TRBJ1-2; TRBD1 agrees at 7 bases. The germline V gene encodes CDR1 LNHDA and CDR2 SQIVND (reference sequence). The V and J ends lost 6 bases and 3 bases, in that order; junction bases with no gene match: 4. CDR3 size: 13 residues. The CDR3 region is CASRPDRDYGYTF. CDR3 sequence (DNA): TGTGCCAGTAGACCCGACAGGGACTATGGCTACACCTTC.

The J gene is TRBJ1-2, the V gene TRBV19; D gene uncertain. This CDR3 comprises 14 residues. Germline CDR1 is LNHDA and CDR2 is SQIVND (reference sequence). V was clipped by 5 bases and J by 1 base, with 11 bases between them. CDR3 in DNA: TGTGCCAGTAGTGCCTCCGGGATTAACTATGGCTACACCTTC. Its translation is CASSASGINYGYTF.

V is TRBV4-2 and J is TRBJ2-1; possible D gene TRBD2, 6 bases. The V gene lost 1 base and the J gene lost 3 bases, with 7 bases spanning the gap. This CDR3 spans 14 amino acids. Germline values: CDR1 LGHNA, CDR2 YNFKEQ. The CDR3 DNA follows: TGTGCCAGCAGCCAAGTCGGGAGCTACAATGAGCAGTTCTTC. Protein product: CASSQVGSYNEQFF.

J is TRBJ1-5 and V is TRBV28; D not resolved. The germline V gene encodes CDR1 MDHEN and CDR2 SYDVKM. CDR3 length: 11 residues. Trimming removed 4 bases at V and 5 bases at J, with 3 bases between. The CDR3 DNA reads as TGTGCCAGCAGTTCCTATCAGCCCCAGCATTTT. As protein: CASSSYQPQHF.

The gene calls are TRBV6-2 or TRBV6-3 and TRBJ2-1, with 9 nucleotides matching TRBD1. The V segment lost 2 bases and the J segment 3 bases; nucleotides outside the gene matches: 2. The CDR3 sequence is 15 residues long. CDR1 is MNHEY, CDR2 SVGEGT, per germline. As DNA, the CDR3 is TGTGCCAGCAGTTACGGACAGGGGCACTACAATGAGCAGTTCTTC. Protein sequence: CASSYGQGHYNEQFF.

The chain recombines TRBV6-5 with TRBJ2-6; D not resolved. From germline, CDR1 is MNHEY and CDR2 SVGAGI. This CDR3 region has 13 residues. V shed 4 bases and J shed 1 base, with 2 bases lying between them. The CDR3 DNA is TGTGCCAGCAGTTCATCTGGGGCCAACGTCCTGACTTTC. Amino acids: CASSSSGANVLTF.

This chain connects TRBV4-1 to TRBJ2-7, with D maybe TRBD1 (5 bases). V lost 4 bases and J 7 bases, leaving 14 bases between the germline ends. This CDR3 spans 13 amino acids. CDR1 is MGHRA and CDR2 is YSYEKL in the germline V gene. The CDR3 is CASSPHQGWEQYF. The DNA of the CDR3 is TGCGCCAGCAGCCCACACCAGGGTTGGGAGCAGTACTTC.

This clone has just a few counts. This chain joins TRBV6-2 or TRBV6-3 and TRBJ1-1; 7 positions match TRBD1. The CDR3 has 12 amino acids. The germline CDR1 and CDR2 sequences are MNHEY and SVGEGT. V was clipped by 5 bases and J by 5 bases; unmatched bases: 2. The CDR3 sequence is CASSTGVTEAFF. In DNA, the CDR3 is TGTGCCAGCAGTACAGGGGTGACTGAAGCTTTCTTT.

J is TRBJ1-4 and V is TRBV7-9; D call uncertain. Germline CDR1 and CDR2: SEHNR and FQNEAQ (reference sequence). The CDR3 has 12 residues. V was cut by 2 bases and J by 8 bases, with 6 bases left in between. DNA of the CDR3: TGTGCCAGCAGCTTATACGGGGAAAAACTGTTTTTT. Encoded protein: CASSLYGEKLFF.

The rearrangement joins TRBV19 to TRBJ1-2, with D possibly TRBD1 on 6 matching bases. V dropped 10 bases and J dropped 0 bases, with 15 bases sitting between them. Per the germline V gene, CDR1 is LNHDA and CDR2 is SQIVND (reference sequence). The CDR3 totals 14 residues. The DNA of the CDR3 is TGTGCCATCAGAGACAGGCTGGCTAACTATGGCTACACCTTC. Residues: CAIRDRLANYGYTF. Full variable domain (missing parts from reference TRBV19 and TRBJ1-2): DGGITQSPKYLFRKEGQNVTLSCEQNLNHDAMYWYRQDPGQGLRLIYYSQIVNDFQKGDIAEGYSVSREKKESFPLTVTSAQKNPTAFYLCAIRDRLANYGYTFGSGTRLTVV.

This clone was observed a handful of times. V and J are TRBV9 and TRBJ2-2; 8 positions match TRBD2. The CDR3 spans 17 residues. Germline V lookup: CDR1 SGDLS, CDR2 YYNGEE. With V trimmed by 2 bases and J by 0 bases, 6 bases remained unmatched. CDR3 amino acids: CASSVSGGGTNTGELFF. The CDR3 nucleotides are TGTGCCAGCAGCGTGTCTGGCGGGGGGACGAACACCGGGGAGCTGTTTTTT.

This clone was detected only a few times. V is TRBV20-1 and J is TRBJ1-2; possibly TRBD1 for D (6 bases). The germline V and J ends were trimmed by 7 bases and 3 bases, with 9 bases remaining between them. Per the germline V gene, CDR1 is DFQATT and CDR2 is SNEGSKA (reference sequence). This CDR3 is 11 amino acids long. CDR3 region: CSVDSDYGYTF. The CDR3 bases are TGCAGTGTGGACAGCGACTATGGCTACACCTTC.

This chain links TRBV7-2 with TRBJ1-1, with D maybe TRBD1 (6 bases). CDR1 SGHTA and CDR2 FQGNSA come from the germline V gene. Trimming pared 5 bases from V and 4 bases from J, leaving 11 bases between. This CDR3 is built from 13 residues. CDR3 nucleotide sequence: TGTGCCAGCAGCAAACAGGGCGCCACTGAAGCTTTCTTT. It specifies CASSKQGATEAFF.

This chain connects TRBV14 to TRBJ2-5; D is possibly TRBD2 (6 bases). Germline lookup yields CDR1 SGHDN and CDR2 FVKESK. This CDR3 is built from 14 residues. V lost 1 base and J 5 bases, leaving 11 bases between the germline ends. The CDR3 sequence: CASSQVGGWETQYF. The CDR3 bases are TGTGCCAGCAGCCAAGTTGGAGGGTGGGAGACCCAGTACTTC.

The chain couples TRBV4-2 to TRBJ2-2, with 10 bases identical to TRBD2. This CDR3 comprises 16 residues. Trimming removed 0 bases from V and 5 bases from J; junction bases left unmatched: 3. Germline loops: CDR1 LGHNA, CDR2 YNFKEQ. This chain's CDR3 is CASSQDLAGETGELFF. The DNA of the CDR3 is TGTGCCAGCAGCCAAGATCTAGCGGGAGAGACCGGGGAGCTGTTTTTT.

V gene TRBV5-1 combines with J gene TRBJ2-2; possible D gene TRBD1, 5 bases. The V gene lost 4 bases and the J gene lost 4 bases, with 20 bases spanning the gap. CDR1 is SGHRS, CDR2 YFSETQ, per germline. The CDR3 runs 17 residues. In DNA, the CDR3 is TGCGCCAGCAGCCCGCGTCTCGCTGGGGCCGGCACCGGGGAGCTGTTTTTT. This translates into CASSPRLAGAGTGELFF.

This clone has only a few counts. The CDR3 region has the DNA TGTGCCAGCAGCCAGGACAGTACGATCGGCTACACCTTC. This translates into CASSQDSTIGYTF. The rearrangement links TRBV3-1 (or the pseudogene TRBV3-2) to TRBJ1-2; TRBD1 might be the D (6 bases). The CDR3 has 13 residues. Germline CDR1 reads LGHDT; CDR2 reads YNNKEL (reference sequence). Trimming left V 3 bases short and J 8 bases short, with 13 bases between.

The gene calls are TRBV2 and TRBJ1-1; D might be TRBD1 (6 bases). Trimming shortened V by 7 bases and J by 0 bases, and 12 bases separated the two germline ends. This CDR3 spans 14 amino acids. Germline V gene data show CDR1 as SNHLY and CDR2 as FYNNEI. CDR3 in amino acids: CASNRQVMNTEAFF. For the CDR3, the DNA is TGTGCCAGCAACCGACAGGTTATGAACACTGAAGCTTTCTTT. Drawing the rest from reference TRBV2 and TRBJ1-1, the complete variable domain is EPEVTQTPSHQVTQMGQEVILRCVPISNHLYFYWYRQILGQKVEFLVSFYNNEISEKSEIFDDQFSVERPDGSNFTLKIRSTKLEDSAMYFCASNRQVMNTEAFFGQGTRLTVV.

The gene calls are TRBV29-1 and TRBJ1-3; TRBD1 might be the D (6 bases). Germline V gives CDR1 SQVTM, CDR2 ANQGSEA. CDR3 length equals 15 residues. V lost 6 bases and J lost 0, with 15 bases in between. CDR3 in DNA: TGCAGCGTCCGCGTAGGGGGGGACTCTGGAAACACCATATATTTT. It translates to CSVRVGGDSGNTIYF.

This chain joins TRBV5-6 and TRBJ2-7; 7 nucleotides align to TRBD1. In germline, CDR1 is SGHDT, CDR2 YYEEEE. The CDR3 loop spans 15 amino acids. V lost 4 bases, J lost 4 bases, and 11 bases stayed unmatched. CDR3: CASSTYRGHWYEQYF. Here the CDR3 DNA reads TGTGCCAGCAGCACCTACAGGGGTCATTGGTACGAGCAGTACTTC.

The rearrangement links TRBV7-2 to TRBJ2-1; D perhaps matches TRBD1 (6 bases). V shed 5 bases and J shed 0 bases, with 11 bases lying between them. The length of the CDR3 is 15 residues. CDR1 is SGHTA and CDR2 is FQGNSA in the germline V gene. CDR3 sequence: CASSKQGNSYNEQFF. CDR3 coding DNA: TGTGCCAGCAGCAAACAGGGAAACTCCTACAATGAGCAGTTCTTC.

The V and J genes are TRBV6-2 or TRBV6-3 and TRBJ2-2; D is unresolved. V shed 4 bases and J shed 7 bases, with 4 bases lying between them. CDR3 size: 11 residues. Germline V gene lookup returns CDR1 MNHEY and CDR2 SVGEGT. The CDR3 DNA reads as TGTGCCAGCAGTTTTTACGGGGAGCTGTTTTTT. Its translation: CASSFYGELFF.

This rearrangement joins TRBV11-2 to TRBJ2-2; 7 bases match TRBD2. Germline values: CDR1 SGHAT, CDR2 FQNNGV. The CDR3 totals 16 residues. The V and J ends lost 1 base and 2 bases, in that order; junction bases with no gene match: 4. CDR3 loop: CASSLAASGNTGELFF. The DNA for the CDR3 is TGTGCCAGCAGCTTAGCGGCTAGCGGTAACACCGGGGAGCTGTTTTTT.

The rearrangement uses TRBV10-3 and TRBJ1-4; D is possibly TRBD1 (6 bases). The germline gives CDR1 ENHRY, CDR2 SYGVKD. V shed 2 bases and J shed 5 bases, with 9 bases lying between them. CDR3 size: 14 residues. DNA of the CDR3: TGTGCCATCAGTGAGACGGGGACAAATGAAAAACTGTTTTTT. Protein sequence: CAISETGTNEKLFF.

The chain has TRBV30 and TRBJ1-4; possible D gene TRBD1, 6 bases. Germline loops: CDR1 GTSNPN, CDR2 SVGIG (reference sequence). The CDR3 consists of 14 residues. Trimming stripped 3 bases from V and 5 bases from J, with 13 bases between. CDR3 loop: CAWRIPGVNEKLFF. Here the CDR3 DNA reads TGTGCCTGGAGGATTCCAGGGGTCAATGAAAAACTGTTTTTT.

CDR3 DNA sequence: TGTGCCAGCAGCCCTCCGGGGCAAGAGACCCAGTACTTC. It encodes CASSPPGQETQYF. This sequence joins TRBV3-1 (or the pseudogene TRBV3-2) and TRBJ2-5; a possible D gene is TRBD2 (5 bases). The CDR3 is made up of 13 amino acids. The germline CDR1 and CDR2 sequences are LGHDT and YNNKEL (reference sequence). V lost 4 bases and J lost 2, with 8 bases in between.

The DNA of the CDR3 is TGTGCCAGCGGGACTTTGAACACCGGGGAGCTGTTTTTT. It yields the protein CASGTLNTGELFF. This chain connects TRBV28 to TRBJ2-2; D is perhaps TRBD2 (6 bases). The CDR3 spans 13 residues. V gave up 8 bases and J gave up 1 base, with 8 bases separating them. Germline CDR1 and CDR2: MDHEN and SYDVKM.